The subject of this entry is one T cell receptor (beta chain). The clone's antigen remains unknown. The input lacks base qualities; no much larger clone sits a single base away. This sample was included in a study of cytomegalovirus exposure and HLA in healthy donors (dated by TCRdb to the late 2010s). With regard to the full study: According to an earlier analysis of 450 to 650 of the donors, some 180 million T cells yielded 117 million unique TCR beta sequences and approximately 300 Gb of sequence data. An early release that covered roughly 600 HLA-typed donors contained about 300 gigabases of sequencing data and approximately 85 million unique TCR sequences. Of the 398 genotyped donors, 70% to 90% were placed in the genetic ancestry cluster associated with self-reported Caucasian donors. The aim of the study was to test whether cataloging public T cell receptors could identify signatures of past pathogen exposure. The study used immunosequencing to profile the T cell repertoires of approximately 650 subjects and linked those repertoires to cytomegalovirus serostatus. A separate validation cohort of roughly 130 different subjects was used in addition to the roughly 620-subject first cohort. The study combined high-throughput TCR immunosequencing, statistical association of individual TCRs with disease status, and machine learning to predict cytomegalovirus infection status. A later analysis re-analyzed previously published TCR beta repertoires from 660 or so donors and added high-resolution HLA genotyping to study TCR occurrence patterns. Rather than drawing on any new phenotypic data, the later analysis identified candidate immune exposures from TCR beta sequences and the way those sequences occurred across donors. To decide whether each TCR beta V gene segment behaved as functional or pseudogenic, an earlier analysis of several hundred of the donors relied on high-throughput TCR beta sequencing. Donor age, sex, ethnicity and CMV serostatus were compiled together with the repertoire data. A later genetic analysis took genome-wide SNP genotypes for about three fifths of the 666 donors and used that subset as a discovery cohort. All discovery cohort repertoires had been generated using a single sequencing platform. HLA typing covered class I and class II loci at four-digit resolution. The number of typed donors differed by locus: about 620-630 for A, B, C, DRB1 and DQB1; approximately 520 for DQA1; about 600 for DPA1; and roughly 490 for DPB1. A few DR-DQ haplotypes were treated as single units for association and clustering because of strong linkage in the cohort. Among approximately 370 genotyped donors of the cohort, an average of around 220,000 unique TCR beta nucleotide sequences was sequenced per donor, of which roughly 18% were non-productive.

The cohort was made up of approximately 670 healthy bone marrow donors. All cohort members were sampled while nominally healthy, although unrecorded immune exposures were likely present. CMV serostatus was recorded as positive for 250 to 300 and negative for about half of the 666 cohort members, whereas no CMV serostatus was recorded for the donor in question. Each donor provided a peripheral blood sample, and peripheral blood mononuclear cells were used for TCR beta sequencing. The Qiagen DNeasy Blood Extraction Kit was used to extract genomic DNA from the blood cell samples. The germline V gene (reference sequence) provides CDR1 LNHDA and CDR2 SQIVND. Inclusive of the bounding cysteine and phenylalanine, the CDR3 is 15 residues long. The retained sequence is limited to the CDR3, 45 bases, with the frame set at the first base. V loses 1 base, J loses 2 bases, and the germline ends lie 12 bases apart.

The paper as a whole reports these results and caveats: A later analysis associated around 16,000 TCR beta sequences with specific HLA alleles at a false discovery rate of 0.05. The 87-base-pair reads could not distinguish some IMGT-functional V segments, including TRBV6-2 and TRBV6-3, so those segments were excluded. Immune exposure information for the cohort was limited to CMV serostatus. Because HLA typing was unavailable for some donors at each locus, only the typed subset was used in association tests. Assigning TCR associations to individual alleles was difficult when HLA alleles, especially DR and DQ, strongly co-occurred. In a later genetic analysis, fewer N-insertions in productive TCRs were reported among donors in an Asian-associated ancestry cluster than the roughly 710-donor mean. A few of the identified cytomegalovirus-associated TCR beta chains were confirmed in vitro to be specific for cytomegalovirus antigens. Correlated functional status among segregating V segments might be attributable to linkage disequilibrium, but an unknown experimental factor could not be ruled out. The presence/absence analyses assumed that sequencing depth was roughly uniform across donors, and that assumption may not be true. An earlier analysis of some 590 of the donors showed that most TCR beta V segments appeared in productive rearrangements either about 87% or about 30% of the time, which broadly matched IMGT annotations. According to a later analysis, parvovirus B19, influenza, CMV and Epstein-Barr virus appeared linked to several top co-occurrence clusters. The classifier was reported to diagnose cytomegalovirus status with high specificity and sensitivity in both the original and validation cohorts. In a later analysis, TCR association rates were found to vary across HLA loci, with the most associated TCRs seen for DRB1 alleles and the fewest for HLA-C alleles. According to a later analysis, most CMV-associated TCR beta chains appeared to be HLA-restricted, and the HLA associations seemed to be driven largely by CMV exposure. The earlier analysis of 587 of the donors excluded approximately 17 rarely observed V segments, including chromosome 9 orphons, because counts were too low. The study listed 150 to 200 TCR beta chains as associated with cytomegalovirus. A cluster of highly shared sequence variants was judged likely to be a technical artifact of the sequencing pipeline. In a later analysis, HLA-associated TCR beta chains showed more clonal expansion and lower generation probabilities than non-associated chains that were equally common. A further reported finding was that TCR beta sequences accurately predicted the HLA-A and HLA-B alleles for most subjects in the first cohort. This cohort had only TCR beta chains sequenced, and the lack of alpha or paired-chain data limited which features could be detected. Most TCR sequences were observed very rarely across donors, whereas some public TCRs were present in many individuals. The authors suggested that the approach could potentially be generalized to other disease states and immunological phenotypes. An association between a missense DCLRE1C variant and V-gene and J-gene trimming of TCR beta chains was found in a later genetic analysis and replicated in an independent cohort.

The library was made by the immunoSEQ multiplex PCR assay. The multiplex PCR relied on a mix of 60 forward primers for TCR Vbeta segments and 13 reverse primers for TCR Jbeta segments. The CDR3 region of rearranged TCR beta genes was amplified from genomic DNA by a multiplex PCR assay. The amplified TCR beta libraries were sequenced on the Illumina HiSeq System as 87-base-pair reads. The authors' analysis ran thus. In a later analysis, around 80 million unique TCR beta chains were counted across the 650 to 700 repertoires, and about 10 million of these chains were shared by at least two donors. Raw reads were error-corrected and collapsed into unique sequences with a nearest-neighbor algorithm that merged closely related sequences to remove PCR and sequencing errors. V, D and J gene segments were assigned by aligning CDR3 sequences to IMGT reference sequences. For a sequence to be retained, a match of at least six nucleotides was required to both a V gene segment and a J gene segment. Rearrangements were called productive when the CDR3 lacked stop codons and stayed in frame with V and J; all others were non-productive. CDR3 was defined according to IMGT convention as the region running from the second conserved V-encoded cysteine to the conserved J-encoded phenylalanine. Sequences without an unambiguous match to a single V gene segment were excluded from the earlier analysis of approximately 600 of the donors. In an earlier analysis of some 590 of the donors, a V segment was called functional when productive rearrangements were above 56.7%, and segregating when the standard deviation between donors exceeded 5%. A statistical classification framework was built to diagnose cytomegalovirus status from the catalog of TCR beta chain sequences. In a later analysis, TCR nucleotide sequences were compared against IMGT/GENE-DB human TR gene sequences so that V and J genes could be assigned. A later analysis assigned CDR3 sequences and most-parsimonious VDJ recombination scenarios with the TCRdist pipeline. In a later analysis, each TCR beta chain was defined by its CDR3 amino acid sequence together with its V-gene family, and reads without a unique V-gene family were excluded. In a later analysis, approximately 590 highly shared, low-generation-probability nucleotide sequences were removed to address suspected cross-contamination and a sequencing artifact. In a later analysis, a clonal expansion index for each public chain was calculated from normalized within-repertoire ranks of inferred template counts. In a later analysis, generation probabilities were computed with a VDJ recombination model fitted to out-of-frame rearrangements, and the resulting probabilities were checked against IGoR. In a later analysis, hypergeometric tests were used to score TCR-TCR, TCR-HLA and TCR-CMV co-occurrence, with a repertoire-size bias correction applied to TCR pairs. In a later analysis, false discovery rates were estimated by permuting HLA or CMV assignments 20 times. In a later analysis, co-occurring TCRs were grouped using DBSCAN, and TCRdist sequence similarity was added for clustering within HLA-allele-positive subsets. Repertoires with fewer than 30,000 or more than 120,000 public chains were left out of co-occurrence clustering, as were about 5 repertoires with anomalous nucleotide sharing. TCRdb took this table from immuneACCESS and kept in-frame rearrangements with V and J called. Such tables lack part of the clones; where checked against another copy, unresolved V genes explain under half of the gap, and the rest is unexplained. V and J calls plus clone size are reproduced from that table; the DNA served to infer D and trimming. A total of 120,000 to 150,000 clones appear in this sample, around 73% of them only once. The ten largest clones add up to over 13% of the sample.

This TCR derives from a human donor in good health. Recombination joined TRBV19 with TRBJ2-7; tentative D gene TRBD2, with 6 bases matching. The sequenced sample was PBMCs. In nucleotides, the sequence is TGTGCCAGTAGTATAGTTAGCGGTCCCCCCTACGAGCAGTACTTC. Its amino acids are CASSIVSGPPYEQYF.